The clone carrying this T cell receptor (beta chain) was counted a few times. In the authors' methods: Nucleated cell counts were estimated from reference gene primer amplification. Repertoires were generated with immunoSEQ multiplex PCR, while TCRdb's copy carries only in-frame clones and drops some. From that table come the V and J calls and clone size; the DNA was used to work out D and trimming. The repertoire holds 200,000 to 250,000 clones, with 88% as singletons. Adults between about 18 and 95 years of age took part from under 30 US areas. Grouping used clinical history reported by participants in a survey and questionnaire. Donors in Cohort 3 who had recovered were those with two negative PCRs, healthcare professional clearance, or resolution of their symptoms. Trimming removed 7 bases from V and 1 base from J, with 7 bases in between. The CDR3 extends over 12 amino acids. This entry comes from a study of blood T cell repertoires in COVID-19.

Sequenced input: PBMCs or T cells enriched from blood (not recorded which). The chain has TRBV12-3 or TRBV12-4 and TRBJ1-1; no clear D gene. The TCR originated in a woman between 25 and 40 years old who had recovered from COVID-19. CDR3 nucleotides: TGTGCCAGCACAGGATCGAACACTGAAGCTTTCTTT. Translated: CASTGSNTEAFF.